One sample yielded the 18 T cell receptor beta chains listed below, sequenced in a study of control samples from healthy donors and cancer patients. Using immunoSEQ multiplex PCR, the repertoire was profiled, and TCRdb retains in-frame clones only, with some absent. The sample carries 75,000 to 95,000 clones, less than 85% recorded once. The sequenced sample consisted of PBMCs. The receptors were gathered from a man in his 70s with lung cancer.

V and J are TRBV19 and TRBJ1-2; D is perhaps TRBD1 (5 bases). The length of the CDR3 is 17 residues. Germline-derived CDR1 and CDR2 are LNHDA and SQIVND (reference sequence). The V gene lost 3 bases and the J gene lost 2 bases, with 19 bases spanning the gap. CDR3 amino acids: CASSIGRRGRANYGYTF. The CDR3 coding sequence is TGTGCCAGTAGTATCGGTCGGCGTGGCAGGGCCAACTATGGCTACACCTTC.

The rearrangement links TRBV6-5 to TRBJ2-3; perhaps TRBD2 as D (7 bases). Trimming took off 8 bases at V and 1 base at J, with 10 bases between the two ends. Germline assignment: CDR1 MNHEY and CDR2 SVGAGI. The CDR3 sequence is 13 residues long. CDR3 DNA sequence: TGTGCCAGCCGAGGGGGGGGCACAGATACGCAGTATTTT. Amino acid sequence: CASRGGGTDTQYF.

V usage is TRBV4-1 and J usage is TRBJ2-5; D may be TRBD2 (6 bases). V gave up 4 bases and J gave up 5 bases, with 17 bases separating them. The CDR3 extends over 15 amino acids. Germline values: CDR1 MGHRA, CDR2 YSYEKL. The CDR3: CASSPGAPGRETQYF. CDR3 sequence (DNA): TGCGCCAGCAGCCCCGGCGCCCCGGGGAGGGAGACCCAGTACTTC.

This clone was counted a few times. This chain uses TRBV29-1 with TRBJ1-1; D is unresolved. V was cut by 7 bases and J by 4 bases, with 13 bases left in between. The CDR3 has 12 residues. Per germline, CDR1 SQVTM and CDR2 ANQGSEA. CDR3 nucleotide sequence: TGCAGCGGCCTCCCGGGAACCACTGAAGCTTTCTTT. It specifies CSGLPGTTEAFF. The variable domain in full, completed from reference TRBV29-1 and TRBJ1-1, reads SAVISQKPSRDICQRGTSLTIQCQVDSQVTMMFWYRQQPGQSLTLIATANQGSEATYESGFVIDKFPISRPNLTFSTLTVSNMSPEDSSIYLCSGLPGTTEAFFGQGTRLTVV.

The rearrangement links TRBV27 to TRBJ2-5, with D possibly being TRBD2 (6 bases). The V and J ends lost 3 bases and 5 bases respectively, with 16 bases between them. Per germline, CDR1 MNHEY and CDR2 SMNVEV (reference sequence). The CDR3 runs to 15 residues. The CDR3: CASSFSGFGGETQYF. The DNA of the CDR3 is TGTGCCAGCAGTTTTTCGGGCTTTGGAGGGGAGACCCAGTACTTC.

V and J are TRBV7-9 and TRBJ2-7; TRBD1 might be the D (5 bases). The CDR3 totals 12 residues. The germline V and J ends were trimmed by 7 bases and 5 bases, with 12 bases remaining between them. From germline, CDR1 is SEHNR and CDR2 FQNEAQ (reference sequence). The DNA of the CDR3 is TGTGCCAGCACATGGGGCGACAACGAGCAGTACTTC. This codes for CASTWGDNEQYF.

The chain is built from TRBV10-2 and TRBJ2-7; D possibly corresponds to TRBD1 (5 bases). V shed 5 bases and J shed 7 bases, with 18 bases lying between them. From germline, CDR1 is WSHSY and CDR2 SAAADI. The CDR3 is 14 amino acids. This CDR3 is CASSPSRVEGEQYF. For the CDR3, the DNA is TGCGCCAGCAGTCCGAGCAGGGTGGAAGGTGAGCAGTACTTC.

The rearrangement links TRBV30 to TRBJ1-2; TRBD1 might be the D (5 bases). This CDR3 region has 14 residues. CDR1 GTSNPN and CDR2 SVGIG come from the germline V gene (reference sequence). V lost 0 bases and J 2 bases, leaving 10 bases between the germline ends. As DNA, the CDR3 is TGTGCCTGGAGTGTGATTGACAGAAACTATGGCTACACCTTC. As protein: CAWSVIDRNYGYTF.

CDR3 amino acids: CATSITTNYGYTF. The CDR3, as DNA: TGTGCCACCAGCATAACAACTAACTATGGCTACACCTTC. The chain has TRBV15 and TRBJ1-2; D remains ambiguous. Germline loops: CDR1 LNHNV, CDR2 YYDKDF (reference sequence). Between the trimmed V and J ends, which lost 4 bases and 0 bases, there was a span of 6 bases. This CDR3 is built from 13 residues.

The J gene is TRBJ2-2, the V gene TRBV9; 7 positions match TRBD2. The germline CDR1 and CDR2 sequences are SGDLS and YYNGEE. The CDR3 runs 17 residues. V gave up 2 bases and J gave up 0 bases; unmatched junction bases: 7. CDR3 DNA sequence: TGTGCCAGCAGCGTCGGAGGTGGGGGGGCGAACACCGGGGAGCTGTTTTTT. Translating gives CASSVGGGGANTGELFF.

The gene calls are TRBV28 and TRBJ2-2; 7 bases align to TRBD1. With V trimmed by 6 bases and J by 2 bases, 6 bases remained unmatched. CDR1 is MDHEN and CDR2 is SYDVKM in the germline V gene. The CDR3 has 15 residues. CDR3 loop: CASRGGNTNTGELFF. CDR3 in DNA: TGTGCCAGCAGAGGGGGCAATACCAACACCGGGGAGCTGTTTTTT.

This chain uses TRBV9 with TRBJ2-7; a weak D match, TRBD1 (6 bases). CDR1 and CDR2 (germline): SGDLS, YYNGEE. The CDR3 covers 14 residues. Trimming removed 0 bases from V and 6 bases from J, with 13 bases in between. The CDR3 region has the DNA TGTGCCAGCAGCGTAGGACAGGACGCTGGCGAGCAGTACTTC. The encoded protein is CASSVGQDAGEQYF.

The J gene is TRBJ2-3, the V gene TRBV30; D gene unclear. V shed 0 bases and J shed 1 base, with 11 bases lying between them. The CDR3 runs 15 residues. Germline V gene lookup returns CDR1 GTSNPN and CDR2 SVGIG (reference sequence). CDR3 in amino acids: CAWSVYRVGTDTQYF. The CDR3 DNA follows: TGTGCCTGGAGTGTATATAGGGTCGGCACAGATACGCAGTATTTT.

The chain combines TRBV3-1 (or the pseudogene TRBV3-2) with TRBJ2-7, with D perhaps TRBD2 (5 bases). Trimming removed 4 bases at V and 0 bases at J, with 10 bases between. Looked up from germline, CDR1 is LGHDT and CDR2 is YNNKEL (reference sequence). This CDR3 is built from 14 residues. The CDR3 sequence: CASSPQRSSYEQYF. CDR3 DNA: TGTGCCAGCAGCCCCCAGCGGAGCTCCTACGAGCAGTACTTC.

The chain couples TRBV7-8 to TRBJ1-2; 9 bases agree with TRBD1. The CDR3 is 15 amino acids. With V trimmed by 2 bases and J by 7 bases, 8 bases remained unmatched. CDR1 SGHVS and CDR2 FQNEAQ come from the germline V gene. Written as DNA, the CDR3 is TGTGCCAGCAGCTTATCGGGGACAGGGTCTAGTGGCTACACCTTC. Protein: CASSLSGTGSSGYTF.

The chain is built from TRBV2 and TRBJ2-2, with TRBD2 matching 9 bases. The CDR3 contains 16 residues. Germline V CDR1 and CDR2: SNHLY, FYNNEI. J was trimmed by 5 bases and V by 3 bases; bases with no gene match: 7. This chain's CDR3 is CASSDLAGGRTGELFF. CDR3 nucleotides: TGTGCCAGCAGTGATCTGGCGGGGGGGCGAACCGGGGAGCTGTTTTTT. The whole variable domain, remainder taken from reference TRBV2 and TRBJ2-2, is EPEVTQTPSHQVTQMGQEVILRCVPISNHLYFYWYRQILGQKVEFLVSFYNNEISEKSEIFDDQFSVERPDGSNFTLKIRSTKLEDSAMYFCASSDLAGGRTGELFFGEGSRLTVL.

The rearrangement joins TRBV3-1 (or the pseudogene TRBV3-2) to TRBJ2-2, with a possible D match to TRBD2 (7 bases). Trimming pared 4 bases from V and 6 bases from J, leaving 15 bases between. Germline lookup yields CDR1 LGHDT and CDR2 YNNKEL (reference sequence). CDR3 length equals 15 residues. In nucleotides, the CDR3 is TGTGCCAGCAGCCTCCTCTCGGGGGGCGCCGGGGAGCTGTTTTTT. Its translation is CASSLLSGGAGELFF.

DNA for the CDR3: TGTGCCAGCAGCTCCCCCGGTAAAGATACGCAGTATTTT. Protein: CASSSPGKDTQYF. The V and J genes are TRBV9 and TRBJ2-3; D is ambiguous. From germline, CDR1 is SGDLS and CDR2 YYNGEE. The CDR3 has 13 amino acids. The V end lost 4 bases, the J end lost 5 bases, and 11 bases lay between the germline ends.